This T cell receptor beta chain was identified in a study of T cell changes during pregnancy in multiple sclerosis. The protocol was immunoSEQ multiplex PCR, while the TCRdb copy is restricted to in-frame clones and leaves out a portion. The data show 50,000 or so clones, over 85% seen once. The receptor was isolated from a female donor with multiple sclerosis, enrolled in a pregnancy study. The starting material was CD4+ T cells from peripheral blood mononuclear cells, obtained before pregnancy.

CDR3 region: CASSPSGFYEQYF. The CDR3 DNA reads as TGTGCCAGCAGCCCCTCAGGATTCTACGAGCAGTACTTC. The chain employs TRBV7-2 and TRBJ2-7; D is ambiguous. Germline V lookup: CDR1 SGHTA, CDR2 FQGNSA. Trimming pared 5 bases from V and 3 bases from J, leaving 11 bases between. The CDR3 loop spans 13 amino acids.